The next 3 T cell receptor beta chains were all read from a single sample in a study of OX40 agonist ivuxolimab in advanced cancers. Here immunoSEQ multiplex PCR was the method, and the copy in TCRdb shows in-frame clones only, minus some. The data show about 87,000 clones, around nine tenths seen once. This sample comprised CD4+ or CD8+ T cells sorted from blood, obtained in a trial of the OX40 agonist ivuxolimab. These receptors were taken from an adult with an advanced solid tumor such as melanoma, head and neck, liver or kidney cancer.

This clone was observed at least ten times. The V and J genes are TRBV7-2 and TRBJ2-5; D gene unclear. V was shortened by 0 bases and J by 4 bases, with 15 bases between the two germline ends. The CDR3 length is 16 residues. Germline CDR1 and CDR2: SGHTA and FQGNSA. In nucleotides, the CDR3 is TGTGCCAGCAGCTTAGCATGGCGAGGTAGCCCAGAGACCCAGTACTTC. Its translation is CASSLAWRGSPETQYF.

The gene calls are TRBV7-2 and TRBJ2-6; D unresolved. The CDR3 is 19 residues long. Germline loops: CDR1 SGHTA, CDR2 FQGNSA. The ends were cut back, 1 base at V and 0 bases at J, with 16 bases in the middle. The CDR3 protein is CASSLVGVTSSSGANVLTF. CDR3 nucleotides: TGTGCCAGCAGCTTAGTAGGTGTAACCAGCTCCTCTGGGGCCAACGTCCTGACTTTC.

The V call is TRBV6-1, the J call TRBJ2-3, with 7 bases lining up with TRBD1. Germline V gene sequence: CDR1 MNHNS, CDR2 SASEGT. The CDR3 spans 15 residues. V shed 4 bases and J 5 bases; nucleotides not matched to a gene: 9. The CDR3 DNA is TGTGCCAGCAGTGCCCGGGACAGTCCGGGAGATACGCAGTATTTT. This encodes CASSARDSPGDTQYF.